This T cell receptor (beta chain) was sequenced during a study of cytomegalovirus exposure and HLA in healthy donors. Study findings and constraints: Rare TCR sequences predominated, though certain public TCRs were found in many donors.

Worth noting for this clone: Its target is not known.

Unmatched junction bases numbered 9, after V lost 2 bases and J lost 6 bases. The CDR3 is 16 residues long. Germline lookup yields CDR1 MDHEN and CDR2 SYDVKM. Amplification used 60 Vbeta primers and 13 Jbeta primers. Using immunoSEQ multiplex PCR, the repertoire was profiled, and TCRdb retains in-frame clones only, with some absent. Among 150,000 to 200,000 clones listed, approximately 79% were seen once. The sequence came from a woman between 45 and 60 years old in good health and CMV-seropositive. The chain joins TRBV28 to TRBJ1-2; 10 positions agree with TRBD1. What was sequenced was PBMCs. CDR3 region: CASSLVSRDRGDGYTF. CDR3 coding DNA: TGTGCCAGCAGTTTAGTCTCGCGGGACAGGGGAGATGGCTACACCTTC.